The 2 T cell receptor beta chains in this list originate from one sample, sequenced in a study of blood T cells in healthy people across ages. Through a sample-barcoded 5' primer and a J-beta primer mix, a second PCR was run for roughly 6 to 11 cycles. TCRdb independently ran MiXCR on the 5' RACE reads; one entry per CDR3 protein. The sample shows roughly 1,300,000 distinct CDR3 sequences, 59% of them seen only once. Material: blood. The source is a man between 18 and 29 years old in good health.

The chain joins TRBV5-1 to TRBJ2-1, with 9 bases fitting TRBD2. The V and J ends lost 0 bases and 2 bases, in that order; junction bases with no gene match: 6. The CDR3 contains 17 residues. The germline CDR1 and CDR2 sequences are SGHRS and YFSETQ. CDR3 bases: TGCGCCAGCAGCTTGGAGGGGACTAGCTCCGCCTACAATGAGCAGTTCTTC. It translates to CASSLEGTSSAYNEQFF.

The rearrangement links TRBV20-1 to TRBJ1-2; tentative D call: TRBD1 (5 bases). Germline loops: CDR1 DFQATT, CDR2 SNEGSKA (reference sequence). V was shortened by 0 bases and J by 4 bases, with 9 bases between the two germline ends. The CDR3 contains 13 residues. DNA of the CDR3: TGCAGTGCTAGAGATCCGGGACGCTATGGCTACACCTTC. Translated: CSARDPGRYGYTF.